One sample yielded the 16 T cell receptor beta chains listed below, sequenced in a study of blood T cell repertoires in COVID-19. Sequencing used immunoSEQ multiplex PCR; TCRdb keeps in-frame clones, though not all of them. The sample consists of 200,000 to 250,000 clones, under 90% of them appearing once. The sequenced material came from PBMCs or T cells enriched from blood (not recorded which). The receptors derive from a woman aged 55-70 years who had recovered from COVID-19.

Only a few counts were recorded for this clone. The rearrangement links TRBV29-1 to TRBJ1-1; D might be TRBD1 (6 bases). Germline values: CDR1 SQVTM, CDR2 ANQGSEA. V dropped 6 bases and J dropped 5 bases, with 13 bases sitting between them. This CDR3 spans 12 amino acids. For the CDR3, the DNA is TGCAGCGTCAGGACAGCTGGGACTGAAGCTTTCTTT. Its translation: CSVRTAGTEAFF.

The rearrangement joins TRBV24-1 to TRBJ2-2; D may be TRBD1 (7 bases). Per the germline V gene, CDR1 is KGHDR and CDR2 is SFDVKD. V was shortened by 3 bases and J by 4 bases, with 11 bases between the two germline ends. The CDR3 extends over 15 amino acids. The CDR3 nucleotides read TGTGCCACCAGTGATGCGGGACAGAGCACCGGGGAGCTGTTTTTT. This sequence encodes CATSDAGQSTGELFF.

The chain recombines TRBV30 with TRBJ1-1, with unresolved D. The germline gives CDR1 GTSNPN, CDR2 SVGIG (reference sequence). Trimming cost V 0 bases and J 0 bases, with 5 bases left between them. The CDR3 consists of 13 residues. CDR3 coding DNA: TGTGCCTGGAGTGTATCAGTGAACACTGAAGCTTTCTTT. Translation gives CAWSVSVNTEAFF. Together with reference TRBV30 and TRBJ1-1, the CDR3 gives the full variable domain: SQTIHQWPATLVQPVGSPLSLECTVEGTSNPNLYWYRQAAGRGLQLLFYSVGIGQISSEVPQNLSASRPQDRQFILSSKKLLLSDSGFYLCAWSVSVNTEAFFGQGTRLTVV.

A few counts support this clone. The chain has TRBV4-2 and TRBJ1-2; 11 bases fit TRBD1. The V segment lost 0 bases and the J segment 3 bases; nucleotides outside the gene matches: 6. In germline, CDR1 is LGHNA, CDR2 YNFKEQ. The CDR3 runs to 17 residues. This CDR3 reads CASSQENPGQGDYGYTF. DNA of the CDR3: TGTGCCAGCAGCCAAGAGAACCCGGGACAGGGGGACTATGGCTACACCTTC.

This clone was counted a single time. V usage is TRBV6-5 and J usage is TRBJ1-2; 10 positions match TRBD1. V was clipped by 5 bases and J by 8 bases; unmatched bases: 8. The CDR3 is 14 amino acids. Germline V lookup: CDR1 MNHEY, CDR2 SVGAGI. CDR3 protein: CASSRGQGNWGYTF. CDR3 sequence (DNA): TGTGCCAGCAGTCGGGGACAGGGGAATTGGGGCTACACCTTC.

By frequency in the sample, this clone is medium-sized. The CDR3 loop is CASSLGAGTGELFF. Written as DNA, the CDR3 is TGTGCCAGCAGCTTAGGAGCGGGCACCGGGGAGCTGTTTTTT. The chain uses TRBV7-6 and TRBJ2-2, with a tentative D call TRBD2 (6 bases). Trimming stripped 1 base from V and 4 bases from J, with 7 bases between. Germline V CDR1 and CDR2: SGHVS, FNYEAQ. This CDR3 has 14 residues.

This clone was observed a single time. The V call is TRBV29-1, the J call TRBJ2-1; 14 bases line up with TRBD2. CDR3 length: 13 amino acids. Germline V gene lookup returns CDR1 SQVTM and CDR2 ANQGSEA. V lost 6 bases to trimming and J lost 15 bases; unmatched junction nucleotides: 10. The CDR3 DNA is TGCAGCGTGCAGGGACTAGCGGGGGCCAAGGCGTTCTTC. Protein: CSVQGLAGAKAFF.

The CDR3 is CASSLTGDYGYTF. The CDR3 DNA sequence: TGTGCCAGCAGCTTAACAGGGGACTATGGCTACACCTTC. The chain uses TRBV7-9 and TRBJ1-2, with TRBD1 matching over 7 bases. The V gene's germline CDR1 is SEHNR and CDR2 FQNEAQ (reference sequence). V shed 2 bases and J 3 bases; nucleotides not matched to a gene: 0. This CDR3 has 13 residues.

This clone was seen a few times. This sequence joins TRBV5-4 and TRBJ2-5, with TRBD1 identical over 7 bases. V trimming: 3 bases; J trimming: 4 bases; junction bases outside the gene matches: 6. Germline V gene sequence: CDR1 SGHNT, CDR2 YYREEE (reference sequence). The CDR3 totals 14 residues. CDR3 in amino acids: CASSSDRARETQYF. The CDR3 coding sequence is TGTGCCAGCAGCTCCGACAGGGCCCGAGAGACCCAGTACTTC.

The chain employs TRBV4-2 and TRBJ2-2; D may be TRBD2 (5 bases). Trimming left V 6 bases short and J 0 bases short, with 8 bases between. This CDR3 has 14 residues. Germline V CDR1 and CDR2: LGHNA, YNFKEQ. This CDR3 is CASSSEANTGELFF. DNA of the CDR3: TGTGCCAGCAGTAGCGAGGCGAACACCGGGGAGCTGTTTTTT.

This chain joins TRBV14 and TRBJ2-3; D is unclear. Trimming left V 1 base short and J 6 bases short, with 11 bases between. The CDR3 runs to 14 residues. CDR1 is SGHDN and CDR2 is FVKESK in the germline V gene. CDR3 bases: TGTGCCAGCAGCCAAGGTCAGCCCGGGGATACGCAGTATTTT. Translated, it gives CASSQGQPGDTQYF. Using reference TRBV14 and TRBJ2-3 for the parts outside the CDR3, the full variable domain is EAGVTQFPSHSVIEKGQTVTLRCDPISGHDNLYWYRRVMGKEIKFLLHFVKESKQDESGMPNNRFLAERTGGTYSTLKVQPAELEDSGVYFCASSQGQPGDTQYFGPGTRLTVL.

This clone was seen once. V gene TRBV6-5 combines with J gene TRBJ1-5, with a possible D match to TRBD1 (5 bases). The CDR3 spans 15 residues. Deletions cut 8 bases from V and 0 bases from J, with 14 bases between. The germline gives CDR1 MNHEY, CDR2 SVGAGI. CDR3 nucleotides: TGTGCCAGCCTGGGATGGCAGGGTAGCAATCAGCCCCAGCATTTT. The encoded protein is CASLGWQGSNQPQHF.

The V and J genes are TRBV2 and TRBJ1-1; the match to TRBD1 covers 7 bases. Germline V gives CDR1 SNHLY, CDR2 FYNNEI. J was trimmed by 0 bases and V by 6 bases; bases with no gene match: 1. This CDR3 is built from 13 residues. CDR3 DNA: TGTGCCAGCAGACAGGGGTTGAACACTGAAGCTTTCTTT. It translates to CASRQGLNTEAFF.

The chain joins TRBV5-6 to TRBJ2-2, with 8 bases identical to TRBD1. Germline CDR1 SGHDT, CDR2 YYEEEE. This CDR3 has 16 residues. The J segment lost 3 bases and the V segment lost 2 bases, leaving 6 bases of the junction unmatched. DNA of the CDR3: TGTGCCAGCAGCTTCGACAGGGGTCCGGACACCGGGGAGCTGTTTTTT. Translation gives CASSFDRGPDTGELFF. The variable domain in full, completed from reference TRBV5-6 and TRBJ2-2, reads DAGVTQSPTHLIKTRGQQVTLRCSPKSGHDTVSWYQQALGQGPQFIFQYYEEEERQRGNFPDRFSGHQFPNYSSELNVNALLLGDSALYLCASSFDRGPDTGELFFGEGSRLTVL.

V is TRBV19 and J is TRBJ1-2; tentative D call: TRBD1 (5 bases). There are 15 residues in the CDR3. Deletions cut 3 bases from V and 2 bases from J, with 13 bases between. Germline V CDR1 and CDR2: LNHDA, SQIVND (reference sequence). The CDR3 region is CASSISTARNYGYTF. The CDR3 nucleotides read TGTGCCAGTAGTATTTCGACAGCAAGGAACTATGGCTACACCTTC.

This clone was seen only once. Other nucleotide sequences from this sample produce the same CDR3. This chain uses TRBV5-1 with TRBJ1-1; TRBD1 is a possible D gene (5 bases). CDR1 is SGHRS, CDR2 YFSETQ, per germline. The CDR3 covers 14 residues. Trimming took off 5 bases at V and 1 base at J, with 12 bases between the two ends. DNA of the CDR3: TGCGCCAGCAGTCCCACCGGGGGGAACACTGAAGCTTTCTTT. Amino acid sequence: CASSPTGGNTEAFF.